The rows below give T cell receptor beta chains drawn from one sample of a study of blood T cells in healthy people across ages. Each CDR3 protein gets one entry after TCRdb re-called the 5' RACE reads with MiXCR. The sample carries hundreds of thousands of distinct CDR3 sequences, approximately 60% recorded once. The sequenced material came from blood. All receptors come from a man between 35 and 55 years old in good health. Both conserved end residues are part of each CDR3. Each record gives: D gene, V gene, clone size, J gene, CDR3 DNA, CDR3 protein. D genes are given only for firm matches. The size entry is marked missing in some rows and otherwise reads once, few, many or a size class.

D gene: -; V gene: TRBV3-1; clone size: -; J gene: TRBJ2-7; CDR3 DNA: TGTGCCAGCAGCCCGAAGGTGCAACGGGTTGACGAGCAGTACTTC; CDR3 protein: CASSPKVQRVDEQYF
D gene: -; V gene: TRBV7-2; clone size: few; J gene: TRBJ2-5; CDR3 DNA: TGTGCCAGCAGCTTATGGGGCCACCAAGAGACCCAGTACTTC; CDR3 protein: CASSLWGHQETQYF
D gene: -; V gene: TRBV28; clone size: -; J gene: TRBJ2-7; CDR3 DNA: TGTGCCAGCAGTCCCGGCGGGACGGTCGACAATGAGCAGTACTTC; CDR3 protein: CASSPGGTVDNEQYF
D gene: TRBD1; V gene: TRBV12-3/TRBV12-4; clone size: -; J gene: TRBJ2-1; CDR3 DNA: TGTGCCAGCAGACGCCCGGTTGGGACAGGGGCCAACAATGAGCAGTTCTTC; CDR3 protein: CASRRPVGTGANNEQFF
D gene: -; V gene: TRBV7-2; clone size: -; J gene: TRBJ2-6; CDR3 DNA: TGTGCCAGCAGCTTATGGACTACCTCTGGGGCCAACGTCCTGACTTTC; CDR3 protein: CASSLWTTSGANVLTF
D gene: -; V gene: TRBV6-1; clone size: -; J gene: TRBJ2-1; CDR3 DNA: TGTGCCAGCATGAAAACGCGGGCGCTACTATACAATGAGCAGTTCTTC; CDR3 protein: CASMKTRALLYNEQFF
D gene: -; V gene: TRBV6-2/TRBV6-3; clone size: -; J gene: TRBJ2-7; CDR3 DNA: TGTGCCAGCCGACTTTCTAGCGTCTCCTACGAGCAGTACTTC; CDR3 protein: CASRLSSVSYEQYF
D gene: TRBD2; V gene: TRBV5-1; clone size: -; J gene: TRBJ2-7; CDR3 DNA: TGCGCCAGCAGCCTTTTAGCGGGGGGTAGTTCCTACGAGCAGTACTTC; CDR3 protein: CASSLLAGGSSYEQYF
D gene: TRBD1; V gene: TRBV6-2/TRBV6-3; clone size: few; J gene: TRBJ2-1; CDR3 DNA: TGTGCCAGCAGCTTCGACCGGGACAGGGGTCACAATGAGCAGTTCTTC; CDR3 protein: CASSFDRDRGHNEQFF
D gene: -; V gene: TRBV5-8; clone size: once; J gene: TRBJ2-3; CDR3 DNA: TGTGCCAGCAGCTTGACGGGAGTGCGTACTTCAGATACGCAGTATTTT; CDR3 protein: CASSLTGVRTSDTQYF
D gene: -; V gene: TRBV11-1; clone size: -; J gene: TRBJ2-1; CDR3 DNA: TGTGCCAGCAGCCTTCCGGATGTGGGTGAGCAGTTCTTC; CDR3 protein: CASSLPDVGEQFF
D gene: -; V gene: TRBV20-1; clone size: -; J gene: TRBJ2-7; CDR3 DNA: TGCAGTGCTAGGGTCCCGGGACACGAAGCTTACGAGCAGTACTTC; CDR3 protein: CSARVPGHEAYEQYF
D gene: -; V gene: TRBV2; clone size: -; J gene: TRBJ1-5; CDR3 DNA: TGTGCCAGCAGTGAATTTTTTGGGGGGAGAGACATCAATCAGCCCCAGCATTTT; CDR3 protein: CASSEFFGGRDINQPQHF
D gene: TRBD1; V gene: TRBV20-1; clone size: once; J gene: TRBJ2-5; CDR3 DNA: TGCAGTGCTAGAGGGACAGGGTGGGGAGAGACCCAGTACTTC; CDR3 protein: CSARGTGWGETQYF
D gene: -; V gene: TRBV10-3; clone size: few; J gene: TRBJ1-5; CDR3 DNA: TGTGCCATCAGTGTAACAGGGAATCAGCCCCAGCATTTT; CDR3 protein: CAISVTGNQPQHF
D gene: -; V gene: TRBV28; clone size: few; J gene: TRBJ2-1; CDR3 DNA: TGTGCCAGCAGTCAAAGTCTAGGACTCGGCTCGACACTGGACAATGAGCAGTTCTTC; CDR3 protein: CASSQSLGLGSTLDNEQFF
D gene: -; V gene: TRBV7-2; clone size: -; J gene: TRBJ2-1; CDR3 DNA: TGTGCCAGCAGCTACGGAGGGGCAGGAGGCAATGAGCAGTTCTTC; CDR3 protein: CASSYGGAGGNEQFF
D gene: -; V gene: TRBV28; clone size: many; J gene: TRBJ2-3; CDR3 DNA: TGTGCCAGCAGTTTAAGGGGGGAGACGGTCGTTGGCGCAGATACGCAGTATTTT; CDR3 protein: CASSLRGETVVGADTQYF
D gene: -; V gene: TRBV5-1; clone size: few; J gene: TRBJ2-3; CDR3 DNA: TGCGCCAGCAGTTTAACAGGGTTCGGGTCAGATACGCAGTATTTT; CDR3 protein: CASSLTGFGSDTQYF
D gene: TRBD1; V gene: TRBV7-2; clone size: once; J gene: TRBJ2-1; CDR3 DNA: TGTGCCCTAGAAGGCACAGGGGGCCCCAATGAGCAGTTCTTC; CDR3 protein: CALEGTGGPNEQFF
D gene: -; V gene: TRBV20-1; clone size: -; J gene: TRBJ2-1; CDR3 DNA: TGCAGTGCCCAAACCCGACTGGGCAGCTCCTACAATGAGCAGTTCTTC; CDR3 protein: CSAQTRLGSSYNEQFF
D gene: TRBD1; V gene: TRBV7-6; clone size: -; J gene: TRBJ2-3; CDR3 DNA: TGTGCCAGCAGCTTCGGGACAGGGGTTACCGATACGCAGTATTTT; CDR3 protein: CASSFGTGVTDTQYF
D gene: -; V gene: TRBV4-1; clone size: -; J gene: TRBJ2-3; CDR3 DNA: TGCGCCAGCAGCCAAGCGGTGGGTTCGGTCACAGATACGCAGTATTTT; CDR3 protein: CASSQAVGSVTDTQYF
D gene: -; V gene: TRBV5-1; clone size: few; J gene: TRBJ2-1; CDR3 DNA: TGCGCCAGCAGCGTGTCACAGAGCAATGAGCAGTTCTTC; CDR3 protein: CASSVSQSNEQFF
D gene: TRBD2; V gene: TRBV5-1; clone size: many; J gene: TRBJ2-3; CDR3 DNA: TGCGCCAGCAGCGGCGGGAGCAACGCAGATACGCAGTATTTT; CDR3 protein: CASSGGSNADTQYF
D gene: -; V gene: TRBV12-3/TRBV12-4; clone size: few; J gene: TRBJ2-1; CDR3 DNA: TGTGCCAGCAGTTTTGGGCAGGGGAGTTACAATGAGCAGTTCTTC; CDR3 protein: CASSFGQGSYNEQFF
D gene: -; V gene: TRBV12-3/TRBV12-4; clone size: few; J gene: TRBJ2-7; CDR3 DNA: TGTGCCAGCAGTTTACTAGGGGTTAAGGCCTACGAGCAGTACTTC; CDR3 protein: CASSLLGVKAYEQYF
D gene: -; V gene: TRBV21-1; clone size: -; J gene: TRBJ2-7; CDR3 DNA: TGTGCCAGCAGCAAAGATGGGACAGGGGACCTAGCTTACAATGAGCAGTACTTC; CDR3 protein: CASSKDGTGDLAYNEQYF
D gene: -; V gene: TRBV5-6; clone size: -; J gene: TRBJ1-1; CDR3 DNA: TGTGCCAGCAGCTTAAGCCAGCGTGAAGCTTTCTTT; CDR3 protein: CASSLSQREAFF
D gene: -; V gene: TRBV11-1; clone size: few; J gene: TRBJ2-3; CDR3 DNA: TGTGCCAGCAGTAACGATGGGGTCACAGATACGCAGTATTTT; CDR3 protein: CASSNDGVTDTQYF
D gene: TRBD1; V gene: TRBV7-2; clone size: -; J gene: TRBJ1-2; CDR3 DNA: TGTGCCAGCAGCTCAGGACAGGGCCACTATGGCTACACCTTC; CDR3 protein: CASSSGQGHYGYTF
D gene: -; V gene: TRBV9; clone size: few; J gene: TRBJ2-7; CDR3 DNA: TGTGCCAGCAAGGGACTGCTCCAGTACTTC; CDR3 protein: CASKGLLQYF
D gene: TRBD2; V gene: TRBV5-1; clone size: -; J gene: TRBJ2-3; CDR3 DNA: TGCGCCAGCAGCGCCAGACTAGCGGGAGGCCCAGATACGCAGTATTTT; CDR3 protein: CASSARLAGGPDTQYF
D gene: TRBD2; V gene: TRBV7-6; clone size: -; J gene: TRBJ2-7; CDR3 DNA: TGTGCCAGCAGCTTTGATCTAGCGGGAGGGAACTACGAGCAGTACTTC; CDR3 protein: CASSFDLAGGNYEQYF
D gene: -; V gene: TRBV28; clone size: many; J gene: TRBJ2-1; CDR3 DNA: TGTGCCAGCAGCATCCAAGGGGGAAATGAGCAGTTCTTC; CDR3 protein: CASSIQGGNEQFF
D gene: TRBD1; V gene: TRBV7-2; clone size: -; J gene: TRBJ1-1; CDR3 DNA: TGTGCCAGCAGCCCTAAGACAGGGGGCTCCACTGAAGCTTTCTTT; CDR3 protein: CASSPKTGGSTEAFF
D gene: -; V gene: TRBV18; clone size: once; J gene: TRBJ2-7; CDR3 DNA: TGTGCCAGCTCACCCGGGATTGACAATGAGCAGTACTTC; CDR3 protein: CASSPGIDNEQYF
D gene: TRBD1; V gene: TRBV4-1; clone size: -; J gene: TRBJ1-2; CDR3 DNA: TGCGCCAGCAGCCACAAAACAGGGGATGGCTACACCTTC; CDR3 protein: CASSHKTGDGYTF
D gene: -; V gene: TRBV21-1; clone size: -; J gene: TRBJ2-7; CDR3 DNA: TGTGCCAGCAGCAAAGTTTGGGGCAGGGGGGGGTGCTGCGAGCAGTACTTC; CDR3 protein: CASSKVWGRGGCCEQYF
D gene: TRBD1; V gene: TRBV27; clone size: -; J gene: TRBJ2-7; CDR3 DNA: TGTGCCAGCAGGACAGGGGTTTACGAGCAGTACTTC; CDR3 protein: CASRTGVYEQYF
D gene: TRBD1; V gene: TRBV6-6; clone size: -; J gene: TRBJ1-2; CDR3 DNA: TGTGCCAGCAACACCCTAGGACAGGACGCAGATGGCTACACCTTC; CDR3 protein: CASNTLGQDADGYTF
D gene: TRBD2; V gene: TRBV24-1; clone size: -; J gene: TRBJ2-5; CDR3 DNA: TGTGCCACCAGTGAGGGGAGGGAGCAGTACTTC; CDR3 protein: CATSEGREQYF
D gene: -; V gene: TRBV18; clone size: once; J gene: TRBJ2-7; CDR3 DNA: TGTGCCAGCTCACCAAAACCCGCCGGAGAGCAGTACTTC; CDR3 protein: CASSPKPAGEQYF
D gene: TRBD1; V gene: TRBV4-2; clone size: few; J gene: TRBJ2-7; CDR3 DNA: TGTGCCAGCAGCCAGAAGTGGACAGGGGATCCCTACGAGCAGTACTTC; CDR3 protein: CASSQKWTGDPYEQYF
D gene: -; V gene: TRBV9; clone size: few; J gene: TRBJ2-7; CDR3 DNA: TGTGCCAGCAGCGCGGAGGGCTACGAGCAGTACTTC; CDR3 protein: CASSAEGYEQYF
D gene: -; V gene: TRBV4-2; clone size: -; J gene: TRBJ2-7; CDR3 DNA: TGTGCCAGCAGCCAAATCCGGACCGTACCAAAGCAGTACTTC; CDR3 protein: CASSQIRTVPKQYF
D gene: -; V gene: TRBV5-6; clone size: -; J gene: TRBJ2-1; CDR3 DNA: TGTGCCAGCAGCCGACCTCAGGGTTTGTACAATGAGCAGTTCTTC; CDR3 protein: CASSRPQGLYNEQFF
D gene: -; V gene: TRBV29-1; clone size: -; J gene: TRBJ2-7; CDR3 DNA: TGCAGCGTTGAGAGTGGGAGCCGACTGGCCGAGCAGTACTTC; CDR3 protein: CSVESGSRLAEQYF
D gene: TRBD2; V gene: TRBV5-1; clone size: -; J gene: TRBJ2-7; CDR3 DNA: TGCGCCAGCAGCTTGGTCCTAGCGGGAGGCCCCTCCTCCGAGCAGTACTTC; CDR3 protein: CASSLVLAGGPSSEQYF
D gene: -; V gene: TRBV7-9; clone size: few; J gene: TRBJ1-1; CDR3 DNA: TGTGCCAGCAGCTATATGAACACTGAAGCTTTCTTT; CDR3 protein: CASSYMNTEAFF
D gene: -; V gene: TRBV6-5; clone size: -; J gene: TRBJ2-7; CDR3 DNA: TGTGCCAGCAGTTACTCGGGGGGACGAAGCTACGAGCAGTACTTC; CDR3 protein: CASSYSGGRSYEQYF
D gene: TRBD2; V gene: TRBV3-1; clone size: -; J gene: TRBJ2-5; CDR3 DNA: TGTGCCAGCAGCCAAGGTGTTAGCGGGAGTTCTTCGTGGTTAGAGACCCAGTACTTC; CDR3 protein: CASSQGVSGSSSWLETQYF
D gene: TRBD1; V gene: TRBV7-9; clone size: -; J gene: TRBJ1-2; CDR3 DNA: TGTGCCAGCAGCTCCAGCTTAGGACAGGACTATGGCTACACCTTC; CDR3 protein: CASSSSLGQDYGYTF
D gene: -; V gene: TRBV2; clone size: -; J gene: TRBJ1-3; CDR3 DNA: TGTGCCAGCGGAGCGACCAGGGGCATAGGAAACACCATATATTTT; CDR3 protein: CASGATRGIGNTIYF
D gene: -; V gene: TRBV10-3; clone size: -; J gene: TRBJ2-7; CDR3 DNA: TGTGCCATTAAAAGCAGCCGCGAATTAGGCGAGCAGTACTTC; CDR3 protein: CAIKSSRELGEQYF
D gene: -; V gene: TRBV25-1; clone size: -; J gene: TRBJ1-6; CDR3 DNA: TGTGCCAGCAGTGAAGGAGGGGCGACGGTACGTTCACCCCTCCACTTT; CDR3 protein: CASSEGGATVRSPLHF
D gene: TRBD2; V gene: TRBV30; clone size: once; J gene: TRBJ2-1; CDR3 DNA: TGTGCCTGGAAAGTTCAGCGGGACTACAATGAGCAGTTCTTC; CDR3 protein: CAWKVQRDYNEQFF
D gene: -; V gene: TRBV6-1; clone size: -; J gene: TRBJ1-4; CDR3 DNA: TGTGCCAGCACCCCTCTGAGGGTCGGTCCTCCCAATGAAAAACTGTTTTTT; CDR3 protein: CASTPLRVGPPNEKLFF
D gene: TRBD1; V gene: TRBV6-5; clone size: -; J gene: TRBJ2-5; CDR3 DNA: TGTGCCAGCAGTTACTCCCGAAATTGGGACAGGGGCCAAGAGACCCAGTACTTC; CDR3 protein: CASSYSRNWDRGQETQYF